The 11 T cell receptor beta chains reported below all come from one sample, sequenced in a study of T cells in Graves' hyperthyroidism and ophthalmopathy. Amplified regions were TCR beta CDR3 sequences from RNA transcripts. HTBI primers were used for first-round RT-PCR of the TCR CDR3. TCRdb reprocessed the multiplex PCR reads with MiXCR, giving one entry per CDR3 protein. The sample has nearly 600,000 distinct CDR3 sequences; approximately 15% are singletons. Sequencing was performed on blood. The receptor source for this set is a woman in her twenties or thirties with Graves' hyperthyroidism that later progressed to Graves' ophthalmopathy.

This clonotype was detected many times. This chain uses TRBV11-3 with TRBJ2-1; possibly TRBD2 for D (7 bases). CDR1 and CDR2 (germline): SGHNT, YENEEA. With 6 bases removed from V and 7 bases from J, the gap between germline ends came to 16 bases. This CDR3 has 14 amino acids. The DNA of the CDR3 is TGTGCCAGCAGGTTGTCAGGGGAGGGGAATGAGCAGTTCTTC. This codes for CASRLSGEGNEQFF.

The sample holds many counts of this clonotype. The chain joins TRBV29-1 to TRBJ2-5, with D possibly matching TRBD1 (6 bases). Germline CDR1 and CDR2: SQVTM and ANQGSEA. Trimming shortened V by 7 bases and J by 3 bases, and 15 bases separated the two germline ends. This CDR3 comprises 13 residues. The CDR3 protein is CSAGDNREETQYF. The CDR3 nucleotides are TGCAGCGCTGGGGATAACAGGGAAGAGACCCAGTACTTC. The complete variable domain, with remaining parts taken from reference TRBV29-1 and TRBJ2-5, reads SAVISQKPSRDICQRGTSLTIQCQVDSQVTMMFWYRQQPGQSLTLIATANQGSEATYESGFVIDKFPISRPNLTFSTLTVSNMSPEDSSIYLCSAGDNREETQYFGPGTRLLVL.

This clonotype was detected only a few times. This chain joins TRBV20-1 and TRBJ2-1; no clear D. The CDR3 runs to 15 residues. The V and J ends lost 0 bases and 5 bases respectively, with 14 bases between them. CDR1 DFQATT and CDR2 SNEGSKA come from the germline V gene (reference sequence). The CDR3 coding sequence is TGCAGTGCTAGAGATTGGCTATTCCAAAACAATGAGCAGTTCTTC. Translated: CSARDWLFQNNEQFF.

This clonotype occurred many times. The V call is TRBV2, the J call TRBJ2-5, with 13 bases fitting TRBD2. The J segment lost 5 bases and the V segment lost 11 bases, leaving 5 bases of the junction unmatched. Looked up from germline, CDR1 is SNHLY and CDR2 is FYNNEI. The CDR3 covers 13 residues. The CDR3 DNA sequence: TGTGCCCTCGGACTAGCGGGAGATGAGACCCAGTACTTC. Translated, it gives CALGLAGDETQYF.

This clonotype has a count of ten or more. This rearrangement joins TRBV28 to TRBJ1-4; D not resolved. The CDR3 loop spans 13 amino acids. The germline gives CDR1 MDHEN, CDR2 SYDVKM. V lost 1 base and J 5 bases, leaving 5 bases between the germline ends. The CDR3 protein is CASSLSQNEKLFF. The CDR3 DNA is TGTGCCAGCAGTTTATCACAGAATGAAAAACTGTTTTTT.

In its sample, this clonotype was seen a few times. This chain links TRBV5-1 with TRBJ1-2; D is unclear. Germline CDR1 and CDR2: SGHRS and YFSETQ. The CDR3 runs 14 residues. Trimming left V 1 base short and J 2 bases short, with 9 bases between. CDR3 amino acids: CASSLSDGNYGYTF. CDR3 coding DNA: TGCGCCAGCAGCTTGTCCGACGGCAACTATGGCTACACCTTC.

This clonotype was observed a handful of times. The rearrangement links TRBV6-2 or TRBV6-3 to TRBJ2-1, with 9 bases fitting TRBD1. CDR1 and CDR2 from the germline V gene are MNHEY and SVGEGT. V was pared by 6 bases and J by 4 bases, with 7 bases of the junction left unmatched. This CDR3 has 15 amino acids. The CDR3 sequence is CASSNRGPAYNEQFF. The CDR3 DNA reads as TGTGCCAGCAGCAACAGGGGGCCCGCATACAATGAGCAGTTCTTC.

The table lists this clonotype with many counts. This rearrangement joins TRBV29-1 to TRBJ2-3, with D perhaps TRBD2 (6 bases). V lost 7 bases, J lost 6 bases, and 17 bases lay in between. In germline, CDR1 is SQVTM, CDR2 ANQGSEA. This CDR3 contains 13 residues. The chain's CDR3 is CSARWRAADTQYF. The CDR3 DNA is TGCAGCGCTAGGTGGAGGGCAGCCGATACGCAGTATTTT.

This clonotype was recorded many times. This chain links TRBV20-1 with TRBJ2-1; tentatively, D is TRBD1 or TRBD2 (5 bases each). Looked up from germline, CDR1 is DFQATT and CDR2 is SNEGSKA (reference sequence). The length of the CDR3 is 14 residues. Between the trimmed V and J ends, which lost 6 bases and 3 bases, there was a span of 15 bases. The CDR3 reads CSAGEWNRYNEQFF. The CDR3 region has the DNA TGCAGTGCGGGGGAGTGGAATCGCTACAATGAGCAGTTCTTC.

As to this clonotype: This may be a read error, as it is one base from a much larger clone. J is TRBJ2-1 and V is TRBV27; either TRBD1 or TRBD2 may supply D (5 bases each). V lost 0 bases to trimming and J lost 8 bases, with 8 bases between them. The CDR3 totals 13 residues. Germline values: CDR1 MNHEY, CDR2 SMNVEV (reference sequence). The CDR3 spells CASSLSGRHEQFF. The DNA of the CDR3 is TGTGCCAGCAGTTTATCGGGACGGCATGAGCAGTTCTTC.

This clonotype was seen only a few times. The chain uses TRBV5-1 and TRBJ2-5; 8 bases are shared with TRBD2. The CDR3 extends over 16 amino acids. Trimming removed 0 bases from V and 2 bases from J; junction bases left unmatched: 6. The V gene's germline CDR1 is SGHRS and CDR2 YFSETQ. For the CDR3, the DNA is TGCGCCAGCAGCTTGGGGGTAGCGGGGAGTCAAGAGACCCAGTACTTC. This sequence encodes CASSLGVAGSQETQYF. The entire variable domain, with the rest obtained from reference TRBV5-1 and TRBJ2-5, is as follows: KAGVTQTPRYLIKTRGQQVTLSCSPISGHRSVSWYQQTPGQGLQFLFEYFSETQRNKGNFPGRFSGRQFSNSRSEMNVSTLELGDSALYLCASSLGVAGSQETQYFGPGTRLLVL.